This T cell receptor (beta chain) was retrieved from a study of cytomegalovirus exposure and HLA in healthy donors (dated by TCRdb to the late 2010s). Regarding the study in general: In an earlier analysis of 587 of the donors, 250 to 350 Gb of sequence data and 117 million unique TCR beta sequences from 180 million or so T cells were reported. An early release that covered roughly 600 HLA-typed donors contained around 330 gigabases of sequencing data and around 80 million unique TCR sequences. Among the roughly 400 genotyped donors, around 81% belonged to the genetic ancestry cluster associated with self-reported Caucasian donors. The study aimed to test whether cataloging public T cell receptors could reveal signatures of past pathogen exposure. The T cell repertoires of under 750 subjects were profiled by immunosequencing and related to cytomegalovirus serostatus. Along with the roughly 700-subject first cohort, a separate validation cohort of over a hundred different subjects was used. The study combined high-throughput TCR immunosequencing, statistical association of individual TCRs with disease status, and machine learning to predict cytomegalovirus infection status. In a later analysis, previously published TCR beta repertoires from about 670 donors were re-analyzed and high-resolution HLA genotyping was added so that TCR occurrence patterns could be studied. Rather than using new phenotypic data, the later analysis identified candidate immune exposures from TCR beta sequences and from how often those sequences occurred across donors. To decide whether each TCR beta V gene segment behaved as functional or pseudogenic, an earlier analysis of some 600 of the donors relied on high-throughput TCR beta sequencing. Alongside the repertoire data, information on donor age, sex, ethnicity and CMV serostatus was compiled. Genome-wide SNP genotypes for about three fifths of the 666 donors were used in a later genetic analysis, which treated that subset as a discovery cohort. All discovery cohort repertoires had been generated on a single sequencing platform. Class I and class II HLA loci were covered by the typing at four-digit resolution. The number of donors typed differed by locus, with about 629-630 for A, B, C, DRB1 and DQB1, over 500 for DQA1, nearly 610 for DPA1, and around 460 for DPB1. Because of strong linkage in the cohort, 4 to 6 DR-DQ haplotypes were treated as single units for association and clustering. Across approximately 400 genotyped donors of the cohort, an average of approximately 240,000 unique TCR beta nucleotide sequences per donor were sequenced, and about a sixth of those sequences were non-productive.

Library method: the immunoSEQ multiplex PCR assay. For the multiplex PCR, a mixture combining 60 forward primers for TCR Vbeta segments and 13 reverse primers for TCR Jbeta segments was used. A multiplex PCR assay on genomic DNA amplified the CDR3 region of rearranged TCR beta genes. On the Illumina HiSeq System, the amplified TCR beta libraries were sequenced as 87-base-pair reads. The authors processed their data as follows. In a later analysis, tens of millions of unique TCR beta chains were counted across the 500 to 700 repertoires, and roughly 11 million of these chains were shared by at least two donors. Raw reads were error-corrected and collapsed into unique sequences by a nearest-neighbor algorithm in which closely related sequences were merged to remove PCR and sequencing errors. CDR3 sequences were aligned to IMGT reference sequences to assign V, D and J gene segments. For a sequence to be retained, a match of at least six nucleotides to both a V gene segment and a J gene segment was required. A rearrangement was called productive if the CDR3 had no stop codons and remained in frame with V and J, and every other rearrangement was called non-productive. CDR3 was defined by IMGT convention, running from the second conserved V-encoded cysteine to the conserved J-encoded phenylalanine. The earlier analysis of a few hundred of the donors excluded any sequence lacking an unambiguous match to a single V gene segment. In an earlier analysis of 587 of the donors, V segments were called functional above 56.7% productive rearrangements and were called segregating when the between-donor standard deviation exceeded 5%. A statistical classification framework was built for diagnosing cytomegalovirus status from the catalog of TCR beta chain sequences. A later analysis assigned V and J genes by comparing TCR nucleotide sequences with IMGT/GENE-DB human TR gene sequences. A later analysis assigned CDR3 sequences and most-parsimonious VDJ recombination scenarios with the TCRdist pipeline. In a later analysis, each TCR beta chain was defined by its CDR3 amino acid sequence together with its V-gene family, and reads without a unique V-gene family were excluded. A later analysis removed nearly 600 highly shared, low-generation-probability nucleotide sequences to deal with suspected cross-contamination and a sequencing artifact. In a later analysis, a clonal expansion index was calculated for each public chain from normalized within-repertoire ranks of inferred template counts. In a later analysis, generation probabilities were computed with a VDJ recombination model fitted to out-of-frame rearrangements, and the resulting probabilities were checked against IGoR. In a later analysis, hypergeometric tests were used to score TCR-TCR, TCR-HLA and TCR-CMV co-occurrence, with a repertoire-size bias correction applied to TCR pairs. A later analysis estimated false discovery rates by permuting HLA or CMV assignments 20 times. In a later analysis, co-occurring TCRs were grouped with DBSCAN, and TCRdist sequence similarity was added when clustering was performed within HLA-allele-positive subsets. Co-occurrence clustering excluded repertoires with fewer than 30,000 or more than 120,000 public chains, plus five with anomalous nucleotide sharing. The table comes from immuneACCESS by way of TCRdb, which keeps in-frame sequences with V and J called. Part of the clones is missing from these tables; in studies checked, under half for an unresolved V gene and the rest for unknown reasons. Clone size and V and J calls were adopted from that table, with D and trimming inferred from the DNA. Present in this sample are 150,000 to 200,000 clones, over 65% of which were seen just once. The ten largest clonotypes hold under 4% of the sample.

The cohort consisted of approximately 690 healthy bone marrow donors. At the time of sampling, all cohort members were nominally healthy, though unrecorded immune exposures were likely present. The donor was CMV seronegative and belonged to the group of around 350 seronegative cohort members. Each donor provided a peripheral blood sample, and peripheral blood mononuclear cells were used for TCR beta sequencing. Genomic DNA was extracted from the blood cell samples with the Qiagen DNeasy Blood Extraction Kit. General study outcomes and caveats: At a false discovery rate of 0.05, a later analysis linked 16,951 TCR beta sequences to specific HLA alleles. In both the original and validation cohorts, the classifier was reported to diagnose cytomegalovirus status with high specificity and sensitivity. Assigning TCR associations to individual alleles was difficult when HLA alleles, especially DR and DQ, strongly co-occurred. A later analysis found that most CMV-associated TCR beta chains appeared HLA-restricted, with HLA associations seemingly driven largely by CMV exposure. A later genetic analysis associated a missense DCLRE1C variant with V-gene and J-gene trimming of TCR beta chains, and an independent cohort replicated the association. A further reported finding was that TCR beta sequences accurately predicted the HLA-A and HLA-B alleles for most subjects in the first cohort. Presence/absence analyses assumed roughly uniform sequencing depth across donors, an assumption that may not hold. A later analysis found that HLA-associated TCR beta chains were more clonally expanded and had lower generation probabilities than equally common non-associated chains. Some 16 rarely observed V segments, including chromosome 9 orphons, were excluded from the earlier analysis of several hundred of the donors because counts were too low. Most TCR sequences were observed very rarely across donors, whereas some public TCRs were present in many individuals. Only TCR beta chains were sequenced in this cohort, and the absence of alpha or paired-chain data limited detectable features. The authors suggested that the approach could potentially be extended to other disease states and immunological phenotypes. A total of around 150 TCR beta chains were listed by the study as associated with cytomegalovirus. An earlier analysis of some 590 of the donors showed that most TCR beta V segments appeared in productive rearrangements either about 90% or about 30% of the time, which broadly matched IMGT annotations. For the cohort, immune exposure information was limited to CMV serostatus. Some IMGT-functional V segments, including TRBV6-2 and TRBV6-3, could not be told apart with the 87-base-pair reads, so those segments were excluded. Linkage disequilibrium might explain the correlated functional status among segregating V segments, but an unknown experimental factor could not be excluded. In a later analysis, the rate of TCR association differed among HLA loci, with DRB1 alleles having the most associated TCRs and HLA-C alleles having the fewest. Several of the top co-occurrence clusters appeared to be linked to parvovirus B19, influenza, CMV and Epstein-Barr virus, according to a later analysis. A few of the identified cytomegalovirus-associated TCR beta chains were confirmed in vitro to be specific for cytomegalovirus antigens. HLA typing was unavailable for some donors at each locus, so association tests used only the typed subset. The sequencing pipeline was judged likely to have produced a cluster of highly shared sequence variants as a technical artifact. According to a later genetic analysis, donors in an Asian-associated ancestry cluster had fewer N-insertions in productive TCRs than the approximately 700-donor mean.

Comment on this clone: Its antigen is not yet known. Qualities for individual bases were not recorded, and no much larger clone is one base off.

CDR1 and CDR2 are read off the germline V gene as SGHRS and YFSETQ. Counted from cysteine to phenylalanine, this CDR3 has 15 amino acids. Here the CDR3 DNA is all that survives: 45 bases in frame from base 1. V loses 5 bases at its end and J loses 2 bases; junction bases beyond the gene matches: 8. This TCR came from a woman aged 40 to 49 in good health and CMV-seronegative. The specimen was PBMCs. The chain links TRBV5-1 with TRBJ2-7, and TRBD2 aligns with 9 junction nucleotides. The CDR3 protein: CASRNLAGRTYEQYF. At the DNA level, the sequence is TGCGCCAGCAGGAACCTAGCGGGGAGAACCTACGAGCAGTACTTC.